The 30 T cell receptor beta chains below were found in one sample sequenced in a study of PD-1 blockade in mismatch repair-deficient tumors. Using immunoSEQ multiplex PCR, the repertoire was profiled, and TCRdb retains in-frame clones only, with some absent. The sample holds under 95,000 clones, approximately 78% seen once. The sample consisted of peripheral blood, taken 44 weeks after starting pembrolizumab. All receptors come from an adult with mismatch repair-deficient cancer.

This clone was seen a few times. The CDR3 region has the DNA TGCGCCAGCAGCCCGACAGCTAGCACAGATACGCAGTATTTT. This sequence encodes CASSPTASTDTQYF. The rearrangement links TRBV4-1 to TRBJ2-3; weak D call: TRBD1 (5 bases). V dropped 4 bases and J dropped 0 bases, with 8 bases sitting between them. Germline V gene lookup returns CDR1 MGHRA and CDR2 YSYEKL. The CDR3 loop spans 14 amino acids.

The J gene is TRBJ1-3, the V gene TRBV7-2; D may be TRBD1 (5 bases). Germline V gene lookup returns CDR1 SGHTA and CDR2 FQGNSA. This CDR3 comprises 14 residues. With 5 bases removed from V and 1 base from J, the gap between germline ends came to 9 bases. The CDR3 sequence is CASSLGGSGNTIYF. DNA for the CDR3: TGTGCCAGCAGCCTCGGGGGATCTGGAAACACCATATATTTT.

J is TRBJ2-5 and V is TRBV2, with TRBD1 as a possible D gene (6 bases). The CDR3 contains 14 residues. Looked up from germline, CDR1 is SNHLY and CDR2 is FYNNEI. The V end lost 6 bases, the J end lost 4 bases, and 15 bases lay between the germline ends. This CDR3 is CASRDRQGSETQYF. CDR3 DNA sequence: TGTGCCAGCAGAGATCGGCAGGGGTCAGAGACCCAGTACTTC.

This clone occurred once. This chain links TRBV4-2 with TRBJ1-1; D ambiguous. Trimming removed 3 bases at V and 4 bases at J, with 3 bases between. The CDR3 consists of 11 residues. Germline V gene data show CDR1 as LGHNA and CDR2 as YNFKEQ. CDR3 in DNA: TGTGCCAGCAGCCAGGGCACTGAAGCTTTCTTT. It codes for CASSQGTEAFF.

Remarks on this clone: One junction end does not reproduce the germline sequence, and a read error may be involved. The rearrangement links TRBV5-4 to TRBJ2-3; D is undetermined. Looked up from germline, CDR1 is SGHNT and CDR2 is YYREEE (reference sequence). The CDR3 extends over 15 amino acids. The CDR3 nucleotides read TGCGCCAGCAGCCAAGATAACGGCTACACAGATACGCAGTATTTT. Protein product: CASSQDNGYTDTQYF.

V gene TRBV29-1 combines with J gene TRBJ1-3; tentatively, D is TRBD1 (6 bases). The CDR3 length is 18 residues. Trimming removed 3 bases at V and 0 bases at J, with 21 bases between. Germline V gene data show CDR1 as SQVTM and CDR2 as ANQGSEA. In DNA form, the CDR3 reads TGCAGCGTTGATGAAGGGTTCGACAGGCCGTCCTCTGGAAACACCATATATTTT. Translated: CSVDEGFDRPSSGNTIYF.

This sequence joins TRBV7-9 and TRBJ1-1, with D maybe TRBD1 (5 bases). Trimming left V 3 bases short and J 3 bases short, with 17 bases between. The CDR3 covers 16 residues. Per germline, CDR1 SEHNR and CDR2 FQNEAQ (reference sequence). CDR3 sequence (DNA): TGTGCCAGCAGCTTGTATCGCTCGGGAGGGGACACTGAAGCTTTCTTT. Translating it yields CASSLYRSGGDTEAFF. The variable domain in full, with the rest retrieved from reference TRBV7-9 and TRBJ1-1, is DTGVSQNPRHKITKRGQNVTFRCDPISEHNRLYWYRQTLGQGPEFLTYFQNEAQLEKSRLLSDRFSAERPKGSFSTLEIQRTEQGDSAMYLCASSLYRSGGDTEAFFGQGTRLTVV.

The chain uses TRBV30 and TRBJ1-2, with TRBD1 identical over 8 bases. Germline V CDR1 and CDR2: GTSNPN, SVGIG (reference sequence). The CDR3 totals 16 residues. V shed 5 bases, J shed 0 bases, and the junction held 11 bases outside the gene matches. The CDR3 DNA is TGTGCCTGGGGCCGTACAGGGGGTGCAGCTAACTATGGCTACACCTTC. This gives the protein CAWGRTGGAANYGYTF.

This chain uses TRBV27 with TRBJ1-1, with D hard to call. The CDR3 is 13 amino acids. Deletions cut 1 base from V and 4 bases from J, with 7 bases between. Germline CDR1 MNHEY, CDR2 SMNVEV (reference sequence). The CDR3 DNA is TGTGCCAGCAGTTTATTGAGGGTCACTGAAGCTTTCTTT. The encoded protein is CASSLLRVTEAFF.

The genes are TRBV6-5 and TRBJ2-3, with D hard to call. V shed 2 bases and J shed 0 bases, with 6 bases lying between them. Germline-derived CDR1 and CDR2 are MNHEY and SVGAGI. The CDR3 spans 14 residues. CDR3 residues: CASSYEPSTDTQYF. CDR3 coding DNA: TGTGCCAGCAGTTACGAGCCTAGCACAGATACGCAGTATTTT.

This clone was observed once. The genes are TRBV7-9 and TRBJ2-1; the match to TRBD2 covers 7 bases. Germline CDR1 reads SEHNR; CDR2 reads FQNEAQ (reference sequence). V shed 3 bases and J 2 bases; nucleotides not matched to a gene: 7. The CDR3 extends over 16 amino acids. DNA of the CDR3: TGTGCCAGCAGCTTCGCACTAGCGATCCCCTACAATGAGCAGTTCTTC. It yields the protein CASSFALAIPYNEQFF.

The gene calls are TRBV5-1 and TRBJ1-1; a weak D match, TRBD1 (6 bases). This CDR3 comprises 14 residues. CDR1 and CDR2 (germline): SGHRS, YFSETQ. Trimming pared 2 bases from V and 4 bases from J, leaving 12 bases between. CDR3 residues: CASSFKTGGTEAFF. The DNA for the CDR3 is TGCGCCAGCAGCTTTAAGACAGGTGGCACTGAAGCTTTCTTT.

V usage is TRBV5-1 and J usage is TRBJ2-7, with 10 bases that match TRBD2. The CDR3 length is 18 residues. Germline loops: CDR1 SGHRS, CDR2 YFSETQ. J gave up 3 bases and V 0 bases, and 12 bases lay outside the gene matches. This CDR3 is CASSLAPGLATRGYEQYF. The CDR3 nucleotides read TGCGCCAGCAGCTTGGCCCCGGGACTAGCGACGAGGGGCTACGAGCAGTACTTC.

CDR3 protein: CASSSGTTPGTEAFF. The CDR3 nucleotides read TGTGCCAGCAGCTCCGGGACAACTCCGGGGACTGAAGCTTTCTTT. The genes are TRBV7-2 and TRBJ1-1; tentatively, D is TRBD1 (6 bases). Germline assignment: CDR1 SGHTA and CDR2 FQGNSA. V dropped 4 bases and J dropped 5 bases, with 17 bases sitting between them. This CDR3 is built from 15 residues. Full variable domain (rest looked up from reference TRBV7-2 and TRBJ1-1): GAGVSQSPSNKVTEKGKDVELRCDPISGHTALYWYRQSLGQGLEFLIYFQGNSAPDKSGLPSDRFSAERTGGSVSTLTIQRTQQEDSAVYLCASSSGTTPGTEAFFGQGTRLTVV.

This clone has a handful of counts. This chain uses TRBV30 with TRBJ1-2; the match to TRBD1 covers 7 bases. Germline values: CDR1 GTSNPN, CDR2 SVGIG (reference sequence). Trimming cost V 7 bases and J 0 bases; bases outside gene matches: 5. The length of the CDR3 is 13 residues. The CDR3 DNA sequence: TGTGCCTATCACAGGGGCACTAACTATGGCTACACCTTC. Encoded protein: CAYHRGTNYGYTF.

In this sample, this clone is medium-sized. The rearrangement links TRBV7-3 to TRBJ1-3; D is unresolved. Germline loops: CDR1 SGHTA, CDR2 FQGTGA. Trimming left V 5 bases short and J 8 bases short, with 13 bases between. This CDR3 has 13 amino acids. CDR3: CASSLIPGDTIYF. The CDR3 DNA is TGTGCCAGCAGCCTTATACCCGGGGACACCATATATTTT. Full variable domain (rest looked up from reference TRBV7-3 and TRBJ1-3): GAGVSQTPSNKVTEKGKYVELRCDPISGHTALYWYRQSLGQGPEFLIYFQGTGAADDSGLPNDRFFAVRPEGSVSTLKIQRTERGDSAVYLCASSLIPGDTIYFGEGSWLTVV.

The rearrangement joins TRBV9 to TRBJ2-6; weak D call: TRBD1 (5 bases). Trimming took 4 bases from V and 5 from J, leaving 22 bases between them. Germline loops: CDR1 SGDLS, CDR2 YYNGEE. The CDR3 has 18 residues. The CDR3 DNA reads TGTGCCAGCAGCACCCCCGATCACAGGATCCCTCGGGCCAACGTCCTGACTTTC. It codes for CASSTPDHRIPRANVLTF.

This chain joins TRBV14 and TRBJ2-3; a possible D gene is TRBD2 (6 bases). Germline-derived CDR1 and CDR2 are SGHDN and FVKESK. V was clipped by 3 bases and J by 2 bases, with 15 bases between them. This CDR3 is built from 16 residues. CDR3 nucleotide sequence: TGTGCCAGCAGCCACGAAAAGGACTACTACACAGATACGCAGTATTTT. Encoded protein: CASSHEKDYYTDTQYF.

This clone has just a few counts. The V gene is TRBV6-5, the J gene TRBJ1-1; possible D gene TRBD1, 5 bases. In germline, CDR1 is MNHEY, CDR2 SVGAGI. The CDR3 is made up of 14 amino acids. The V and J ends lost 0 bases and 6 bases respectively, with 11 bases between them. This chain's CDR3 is CASSYSLTRAEAFF. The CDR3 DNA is TGTGCCAGCAGTTACTCGTTAACCAGGGCTGAAGCTTTCTTT.

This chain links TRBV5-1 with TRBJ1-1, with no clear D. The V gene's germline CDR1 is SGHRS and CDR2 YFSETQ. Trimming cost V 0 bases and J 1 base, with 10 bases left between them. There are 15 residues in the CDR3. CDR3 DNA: TGCGCCAGCAGCTTGGTACCAGGTCCGAACACTGAAGCTTTCTTT. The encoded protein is CASSLVPGPNTEAFF.

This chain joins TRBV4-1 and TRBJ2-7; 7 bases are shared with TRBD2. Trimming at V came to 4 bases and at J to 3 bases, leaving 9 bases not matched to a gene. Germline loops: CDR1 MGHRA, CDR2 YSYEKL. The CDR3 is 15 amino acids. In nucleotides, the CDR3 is TGCGCCAGCAGCCGCCGACAAGCGGGACTCTACGAGCAGTACTTC. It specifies CASSRRQAGLYEQYF.

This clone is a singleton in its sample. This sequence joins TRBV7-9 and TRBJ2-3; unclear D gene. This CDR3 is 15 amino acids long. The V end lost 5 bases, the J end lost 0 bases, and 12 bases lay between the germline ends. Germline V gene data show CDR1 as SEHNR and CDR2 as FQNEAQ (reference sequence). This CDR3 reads CASSLRLLSTDTQYF. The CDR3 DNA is TGTGCCAGCAGCCTCCGACTGTTGAGCACAGATACGCAGTATTTT.

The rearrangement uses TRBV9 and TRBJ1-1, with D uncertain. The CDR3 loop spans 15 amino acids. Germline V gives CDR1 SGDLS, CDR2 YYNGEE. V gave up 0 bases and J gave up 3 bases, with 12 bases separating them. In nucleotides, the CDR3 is TGTGCCAGCAGCGTAGGTGAACTAGGCTACACTGAAGCTTTCTTT. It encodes CASSVGELGYTEAFF.

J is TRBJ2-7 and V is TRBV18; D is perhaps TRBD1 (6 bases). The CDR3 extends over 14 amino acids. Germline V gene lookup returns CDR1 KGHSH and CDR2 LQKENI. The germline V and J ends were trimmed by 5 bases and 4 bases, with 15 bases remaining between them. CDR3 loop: CASSSRGANYEQYF. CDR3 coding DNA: TGTGCCAGCTCATCCAGGGGTGCCAATTACGAGCAGTACTTC.

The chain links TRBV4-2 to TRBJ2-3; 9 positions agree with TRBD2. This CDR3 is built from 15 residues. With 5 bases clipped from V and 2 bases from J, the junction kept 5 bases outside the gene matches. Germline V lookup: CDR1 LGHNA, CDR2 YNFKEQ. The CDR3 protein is CASSSRLADTDTQYF. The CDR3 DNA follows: TGTGCCAGCAGCTCGCGACTAGCGGACACAGATACGCAGTATTTT.

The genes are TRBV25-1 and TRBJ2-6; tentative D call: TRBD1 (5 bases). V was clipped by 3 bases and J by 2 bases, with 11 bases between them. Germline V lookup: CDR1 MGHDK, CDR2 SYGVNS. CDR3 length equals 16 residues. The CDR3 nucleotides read TGTGCCAGCAGTGACCCCCGGACACCTGGGGCCAACGTCCTGACTTTC. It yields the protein CASSDPRTPGANVLTF.

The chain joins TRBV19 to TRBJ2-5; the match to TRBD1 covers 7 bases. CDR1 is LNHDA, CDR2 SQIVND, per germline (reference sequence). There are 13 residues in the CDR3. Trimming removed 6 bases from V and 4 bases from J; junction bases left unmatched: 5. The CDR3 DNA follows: TGTGCCAGTAGCGAGACAGGGCGAGAGACCCAGTACTTC. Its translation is CASSETGRETQYF.

The CDR3 sequence: CASSGQGDQPQHF. CDR3 bases: TGCGCCAGCAGCGGACAGGGCGATCAGCCCCAGCATTTT. V is TRBV5-1 and J is TRBJ1-5; 8 nucleotides agree with TRBD1. Germline V CDR1 and CDR2: SGHRS, YFSETQ. CDR3 length: 13 residues. Losses at the gene ends were 4 bases for V and 5 bases for J; bases not matched to a gene: 2.

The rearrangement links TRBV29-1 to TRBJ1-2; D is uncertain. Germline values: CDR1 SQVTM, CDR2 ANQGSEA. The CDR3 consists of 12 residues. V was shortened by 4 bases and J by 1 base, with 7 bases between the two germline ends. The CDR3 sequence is CSVGTDNYGYTF. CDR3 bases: TGCAGCGTTGGGACGGATAACTATGGCTACACCTTC.

CDR3 sequence: CASQLHGRNEQFF. In DNA, the CDR3 is TGTGCCAGCCAACTACACGGTCGGAATGAGCAGTTCTTC. The chain combines TRBV6-5 with TRBJ2-1, with no clear D. V lost 8 bases, J lost 7 bases, and 15 bases lay in between. Germline CDR1 is MNHEY and CDR2 is SVGAGI. This CDR3 spans 13 amino acids.